The T cell receptor beta chain under discussion was sequenced for a study of blood T cell repertoires in COVID-19. Study background: Researchers got acute and convalescent COVID-19 samples from the United States, Italy and Spain. The analysed material was cDNA or gDNA that came from T cells, B-cell-depleted T cells, or PBMCs.

Generated by immunoSEQ multiplex PCR, the TCRdb table keeps only in-frame clones and is missing some. The table shows some 90,000 clones, with roughly 90% occurring only once. The germline V gene encodes CDR1 KGHSH and CDR2 LQKENI. Between the trimmed V and J ends, which lost 3 bases and 6 bases, there was a span of 9 bases. The CDR3 runs 12 residues. The chain recombines TRBV18 with TRBJ2-7; TRBD2 might be the D (6 bases). The TCR sequence derives from a man at least 80 years old with active or convalescent COVID-19. The sample consisted of peripheral blood. The CDR3 sequence is CASSPEGSEQYF. The CDR3 DNA is TGTGCCAGCTCACCGGAGGGAAGCGAGCAGTACTTC.